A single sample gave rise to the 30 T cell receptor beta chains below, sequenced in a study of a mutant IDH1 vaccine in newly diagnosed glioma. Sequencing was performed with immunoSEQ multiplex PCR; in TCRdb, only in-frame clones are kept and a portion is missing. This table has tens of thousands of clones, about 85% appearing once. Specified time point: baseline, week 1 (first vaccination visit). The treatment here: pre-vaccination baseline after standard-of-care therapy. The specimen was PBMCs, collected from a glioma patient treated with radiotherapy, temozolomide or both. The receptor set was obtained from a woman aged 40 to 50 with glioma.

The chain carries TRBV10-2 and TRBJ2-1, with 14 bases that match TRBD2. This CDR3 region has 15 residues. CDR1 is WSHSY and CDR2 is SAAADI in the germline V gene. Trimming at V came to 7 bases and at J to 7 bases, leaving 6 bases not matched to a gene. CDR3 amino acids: CASTPGTSGRNEQFF. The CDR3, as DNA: TGCGCCAGCACTCCGGGGACTAGCGGGAGAAATGAGCAGTTCTTC.

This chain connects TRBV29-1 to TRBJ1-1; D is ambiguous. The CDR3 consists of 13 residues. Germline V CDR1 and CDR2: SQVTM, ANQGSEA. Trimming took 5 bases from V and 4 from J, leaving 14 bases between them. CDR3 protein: CSVCSGFGTEAFF. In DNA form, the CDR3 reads TGCAGCGTTTGCTCGGGGTTCGGCACTGAAGCTTTCTTT.

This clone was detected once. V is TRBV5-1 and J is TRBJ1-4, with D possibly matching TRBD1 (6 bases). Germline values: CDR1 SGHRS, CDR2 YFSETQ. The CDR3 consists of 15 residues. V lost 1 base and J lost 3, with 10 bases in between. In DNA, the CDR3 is TGCGCCAGCAGCTTGTGGGCAGGGGCTAATGAAAAACTGTTTTTT. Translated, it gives CASSLWAGANEKLFF.

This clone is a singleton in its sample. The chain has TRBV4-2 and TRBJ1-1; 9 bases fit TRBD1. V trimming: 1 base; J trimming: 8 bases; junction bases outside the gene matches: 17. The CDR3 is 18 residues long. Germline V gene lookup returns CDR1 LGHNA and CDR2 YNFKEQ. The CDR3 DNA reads TGTGCCAGCAGCCAAGGTTTTTTACTGGGGGAAGGACAGGGGGAAGCTTTCTTT. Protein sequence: CASSQGFLLGEGQGEAFF.

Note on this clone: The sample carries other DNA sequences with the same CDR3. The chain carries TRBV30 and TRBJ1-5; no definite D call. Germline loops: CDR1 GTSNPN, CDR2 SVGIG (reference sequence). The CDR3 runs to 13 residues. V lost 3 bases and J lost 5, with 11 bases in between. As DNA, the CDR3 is TGTGCCTGGAGCGGCCTAAGGGATCAGCCCCAGCATTTT. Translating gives CAWSGLRDQPQHF. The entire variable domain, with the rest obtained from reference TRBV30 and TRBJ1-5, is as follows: SQTIHQWPATLVQPVGSPLSLECTVEGTSNPNLYWYRQAAGRGLQLLFYSVGIGQISSEVPQNLSASRPQDRQFILSSKKLLLSDSGFYLCAWSGLRDQPQHFGDGTRLSIL.

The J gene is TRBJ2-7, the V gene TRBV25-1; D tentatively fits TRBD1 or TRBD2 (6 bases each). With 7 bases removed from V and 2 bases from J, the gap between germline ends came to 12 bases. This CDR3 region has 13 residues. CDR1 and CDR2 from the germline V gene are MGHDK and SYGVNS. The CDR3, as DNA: TGTGCCAGCACGGGGGACATTACCTACGAGCAGTACTTC. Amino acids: CASTGDITYEQYF.

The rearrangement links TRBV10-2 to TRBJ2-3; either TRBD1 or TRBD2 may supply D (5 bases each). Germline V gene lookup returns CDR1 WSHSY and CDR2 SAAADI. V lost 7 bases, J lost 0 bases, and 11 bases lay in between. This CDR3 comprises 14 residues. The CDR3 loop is CASTDRDSTDTQYF. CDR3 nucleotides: TGCGCCAGCACGGATAGGGACAGCACAGATACGCAGTATTTT.

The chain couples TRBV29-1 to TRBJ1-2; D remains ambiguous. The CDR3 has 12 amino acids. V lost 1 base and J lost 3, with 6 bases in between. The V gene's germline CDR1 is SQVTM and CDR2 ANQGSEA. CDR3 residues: CSVEGGYYGYTF. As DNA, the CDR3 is TGCAGCGTTGAAGGGGGTTACTATGGCTACACCTTC.

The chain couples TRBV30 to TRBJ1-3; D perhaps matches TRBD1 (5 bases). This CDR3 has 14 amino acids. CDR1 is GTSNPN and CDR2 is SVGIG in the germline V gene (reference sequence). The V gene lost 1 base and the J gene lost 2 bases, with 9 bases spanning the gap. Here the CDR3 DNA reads TGTGCCTGGAGTGAGGGGTTGACTGGAAACACCATATATTTT. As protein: CAWSEGLTGNTIYF.

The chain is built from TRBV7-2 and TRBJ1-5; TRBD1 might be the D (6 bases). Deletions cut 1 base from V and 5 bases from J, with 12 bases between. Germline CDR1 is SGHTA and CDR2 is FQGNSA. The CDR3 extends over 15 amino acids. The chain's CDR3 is CASSLGAAGDQPQHF. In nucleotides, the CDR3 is TGTGCCAGCAGCTTAGGGGCGGCAGGGGATCAGCCCCAGCATTTT.

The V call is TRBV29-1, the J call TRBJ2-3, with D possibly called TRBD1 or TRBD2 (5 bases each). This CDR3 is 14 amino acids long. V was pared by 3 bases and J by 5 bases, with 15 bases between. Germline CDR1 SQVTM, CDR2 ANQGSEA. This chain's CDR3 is CSVDGQGDGDTQYF. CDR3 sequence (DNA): TGCAGCGTTGACGGGCAGGGAGATGGAGATACGCAGTATTTT.

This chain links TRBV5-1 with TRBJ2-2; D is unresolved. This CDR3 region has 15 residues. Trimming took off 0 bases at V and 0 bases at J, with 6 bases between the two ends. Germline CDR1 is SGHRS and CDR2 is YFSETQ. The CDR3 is CASSLVSANTGELFF. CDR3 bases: TGCGCCAGCAGCTTGGTATCCGCGAACACCGGGGAGCTGTTTTTT.

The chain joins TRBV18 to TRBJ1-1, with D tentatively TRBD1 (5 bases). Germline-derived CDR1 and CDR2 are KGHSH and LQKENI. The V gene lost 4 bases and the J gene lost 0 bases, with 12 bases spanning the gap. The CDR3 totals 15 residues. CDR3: CASSRGDRMNTEAFF. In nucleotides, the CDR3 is TGTGCCAGCTCACGAGGGGACCGAATGAACACTGAAGCTTTCTTT. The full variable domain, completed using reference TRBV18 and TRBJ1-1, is NAGVMQNPRHLVRRRGQEARLRCSPMKGHSHVYWYRQLPEEGLKFMVYLQKENIIDESGMPKERFSAEFPKEGPSILRIQQVVRGDSAAYFCASSRGDRMNTEAFFGQGTRLTVV.

CDR3 in amino acids: CASSYDRDTEAFF. CDR3 nucleotides: TGTGCCAGCAGCTATGACAGGGACACTGAAGCTTTCTTT. The V call is TRBV7-9, the J call TRBJ1-1; 7 bases are a match to TRBD1. CDR1 SEHNR and CDR2 FQNEAQ come from the germline V gene (reference sequence). The CDR3 length is 13 residues. Losses at the gene ends were 4 bases for V and 3 bases for J; bases not matched to a gene: 2.

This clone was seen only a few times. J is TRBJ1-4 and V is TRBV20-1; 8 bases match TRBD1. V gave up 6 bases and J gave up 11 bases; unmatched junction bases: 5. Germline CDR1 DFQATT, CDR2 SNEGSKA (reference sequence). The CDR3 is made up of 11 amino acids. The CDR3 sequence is CSARTGSKLFF. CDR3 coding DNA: TGCAGTGCGAGGACAGGGTCGAAACTGTTTTTT.

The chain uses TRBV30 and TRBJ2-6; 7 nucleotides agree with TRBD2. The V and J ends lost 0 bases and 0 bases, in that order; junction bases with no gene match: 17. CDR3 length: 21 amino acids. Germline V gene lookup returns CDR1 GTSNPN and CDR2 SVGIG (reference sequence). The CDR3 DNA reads TGTGCCTGGAGTGTTCTGAGGACCATGGCGGGAGCCCACTCTGGGGCCAACGTCCTGACTTTC. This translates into CAWSVLRTMAGAHSGANVLTF.

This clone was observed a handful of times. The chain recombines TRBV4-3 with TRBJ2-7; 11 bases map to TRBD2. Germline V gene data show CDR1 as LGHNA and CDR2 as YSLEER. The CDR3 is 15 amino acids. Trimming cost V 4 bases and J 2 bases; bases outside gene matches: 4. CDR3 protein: CASSPGTSGTYEQYF. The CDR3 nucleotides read TGCGCCAGCAGCCCCGGGACTAGCGGAACCTACGAGCAGTACTTC.

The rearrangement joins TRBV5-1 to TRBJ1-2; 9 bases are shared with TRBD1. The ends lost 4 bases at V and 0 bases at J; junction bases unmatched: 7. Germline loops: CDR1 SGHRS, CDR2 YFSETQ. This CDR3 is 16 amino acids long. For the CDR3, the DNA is TGCGCCAGCAGCCTCGACAGGGGGACCCCTAACTATGGCTACACCTTC. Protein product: CASSLDRGTPNYGYTF.

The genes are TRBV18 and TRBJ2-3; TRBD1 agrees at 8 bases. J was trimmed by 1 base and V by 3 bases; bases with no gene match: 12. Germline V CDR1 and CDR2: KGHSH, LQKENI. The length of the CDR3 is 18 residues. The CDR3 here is CASSPPLLTGGRTDTQYF. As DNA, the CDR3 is TGTGCCAGCTCACCCCCACTCCTCACAGGGGGGCGCACAGATACGCAGTATTTT. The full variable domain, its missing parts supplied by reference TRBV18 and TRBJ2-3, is NAGVMQNPRHLVRRRGQEARLRCSPMKGHSHVYWYRQLPEEGLKFMVYLQKENIIDESGMPKERFSAEFPKEGPSILRIQQVVRGDSAAYFCASSPPLLTGGRTDTQYFGPGTRLTVL.

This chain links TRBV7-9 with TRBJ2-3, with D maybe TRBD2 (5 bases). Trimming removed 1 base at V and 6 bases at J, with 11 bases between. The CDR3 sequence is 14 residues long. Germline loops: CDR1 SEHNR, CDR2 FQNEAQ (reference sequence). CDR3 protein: CASSLGGGADTQYF. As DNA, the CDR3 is TGTGCCAGCAGCTTAGGCGGAGGAGCGGATACGCAGTATTTT.

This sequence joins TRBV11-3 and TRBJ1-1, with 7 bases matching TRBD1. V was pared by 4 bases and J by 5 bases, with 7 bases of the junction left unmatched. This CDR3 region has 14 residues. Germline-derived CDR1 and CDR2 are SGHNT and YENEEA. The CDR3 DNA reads TGTGCCAGCAGCTCTAGACAGGGATCGACTGAAGCTTTCTTT. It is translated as CASSSRQGSTEAFF.

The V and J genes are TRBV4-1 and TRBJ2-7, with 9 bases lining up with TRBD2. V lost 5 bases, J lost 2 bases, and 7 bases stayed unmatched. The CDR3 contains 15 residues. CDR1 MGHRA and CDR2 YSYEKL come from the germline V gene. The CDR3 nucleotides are TGCGCCAGCAGCTACCAGACTAGCGGAACCTACGAGCAGTACTTC. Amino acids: CASSYQTSGTYEQYF.

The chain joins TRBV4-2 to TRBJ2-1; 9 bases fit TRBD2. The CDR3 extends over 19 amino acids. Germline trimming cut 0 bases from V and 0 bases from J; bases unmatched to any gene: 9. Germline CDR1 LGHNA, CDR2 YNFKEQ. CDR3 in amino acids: CASSQEVAGEYYSYNEQFF. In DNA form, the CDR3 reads TGTGCCAGCAGCCAAGAAGTAGCGGGGGAATACTACTCCTACAATGAGCAGTTCTTC.

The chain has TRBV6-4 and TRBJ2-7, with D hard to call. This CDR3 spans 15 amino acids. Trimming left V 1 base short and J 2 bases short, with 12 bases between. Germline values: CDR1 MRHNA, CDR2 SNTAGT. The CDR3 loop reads CASSDYGGSTYEQYF. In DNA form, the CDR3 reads TGTGCCAGCAGTGACTATGGCGGTTCCACCTACGAGCAGTACTTC.

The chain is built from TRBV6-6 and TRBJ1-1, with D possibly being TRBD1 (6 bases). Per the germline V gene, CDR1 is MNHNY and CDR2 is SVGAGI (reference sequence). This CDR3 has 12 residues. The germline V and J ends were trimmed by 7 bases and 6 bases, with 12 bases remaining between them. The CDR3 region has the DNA TGTGCCAGCAAGGTGGGGGGCTCTGAAGCTTTCTTT. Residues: CASKVGGSEAFF.

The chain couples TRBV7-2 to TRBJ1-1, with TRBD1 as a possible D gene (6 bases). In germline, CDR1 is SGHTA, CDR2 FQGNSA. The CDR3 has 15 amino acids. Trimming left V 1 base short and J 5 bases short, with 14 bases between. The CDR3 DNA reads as TGTGCCAGCAGCTTAGTGGGGGCTGGGTATACTGAAGCTTTCTTT. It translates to CASSLVGAGYTEAFF.

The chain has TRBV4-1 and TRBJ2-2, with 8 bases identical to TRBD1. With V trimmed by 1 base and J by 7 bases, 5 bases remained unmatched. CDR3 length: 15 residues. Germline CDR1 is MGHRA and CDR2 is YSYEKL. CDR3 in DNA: TGCGCCAGCAGCCAAGTTCGACAGGGGTTCGGGGAGCTGTTTTTT. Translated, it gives CASSQVRQGFGELFF.

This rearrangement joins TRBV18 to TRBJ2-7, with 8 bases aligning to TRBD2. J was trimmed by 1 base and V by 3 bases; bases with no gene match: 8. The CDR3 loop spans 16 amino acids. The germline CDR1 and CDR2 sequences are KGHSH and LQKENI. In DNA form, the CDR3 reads TGTGCCAGCTCACCCGCAGCGGGGGCCGTATCCTACGAGCAGTACTTC. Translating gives CASSPAAGAVSYEQYF.

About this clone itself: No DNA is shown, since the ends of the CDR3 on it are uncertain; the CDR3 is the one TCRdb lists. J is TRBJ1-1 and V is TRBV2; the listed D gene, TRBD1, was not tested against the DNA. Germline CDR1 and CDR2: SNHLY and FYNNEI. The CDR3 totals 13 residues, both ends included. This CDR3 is CASILDRNTEAFF.

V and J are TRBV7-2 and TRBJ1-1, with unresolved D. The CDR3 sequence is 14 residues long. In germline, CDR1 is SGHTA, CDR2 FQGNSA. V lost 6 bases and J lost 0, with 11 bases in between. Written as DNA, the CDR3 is TGTGCCAGCAGGCAACAGATTATGAACACTGAAGCTTTCTTT. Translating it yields CASRQQIMNTEAFF.